This T cell receptor (beta chain) came from a study of blood T cell repertoires in COVID-19. The wider study: Acute-phase and convalescent COVID-19 samples originated in the United States, Italy and Spain.

V lost 4 bases and J lost 4; bases outside the gene matches: 11. Per germline, CDR1 SGHRS and CDR2 YFSETQ. The CDR3 runs 16 residues. Generated by immunoSEQ multiplex PCR, the TCRdb table keeps only in-frame clones and is missing some. The table has under 95,000 clones, about 90% seen once. This clonotype originated in a human donor in a cohort sampled during active COVID-19. The rearrangement links TRBV5-1 to TRBJ2-3, with 8 positions matching TRBD2. Sequenced sample: peripheral blood. CDR3: CASSRGSGSPADTQYF. The CDR3 DNA sequence: TGCGCCAGCAGCAGGGGAAGCGGGAGTCCCGCAGATACGCAGTATTTT.